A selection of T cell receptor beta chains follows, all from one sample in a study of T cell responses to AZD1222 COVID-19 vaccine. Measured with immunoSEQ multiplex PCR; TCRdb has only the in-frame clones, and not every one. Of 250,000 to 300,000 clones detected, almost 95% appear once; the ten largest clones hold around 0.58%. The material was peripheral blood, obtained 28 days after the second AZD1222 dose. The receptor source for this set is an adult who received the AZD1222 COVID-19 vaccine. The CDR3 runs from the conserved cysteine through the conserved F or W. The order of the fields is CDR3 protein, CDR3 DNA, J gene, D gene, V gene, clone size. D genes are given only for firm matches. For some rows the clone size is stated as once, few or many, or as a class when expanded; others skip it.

CASSSEGLAYNEQFF	TGTGCCAGCAGCTCCGAGGGGCTAGCCTACAATGAGCAGTTCTTC	TRBJ2-1	-	TRBV7-9	-
CAISKGPSSGGANVLTF	TGTGCCATCAGTAAGGGACCTTCTTCGGGCGGGGCCAACGTCCTGACTTTC	TRBJ2-6	-	TRBV10-3	-
CSASSLARSYNEQFF	TGCAGTGCTAGTTCCCTAGCCCGCTCCTACAATGAGCAGTTCTTC	TRBJ2-1	-	TRBV20-1	-
CSVAEGYSYEQYF	TGCAGCGTTGCCGAGGGGTATTCCTACGAGCAGTACTTC	TRBJ2-7	-	TRBV29-1	-
CASRIGGRTYSGYGYTF	TGTGCCAGCAGGATAGGGGGGCGGACCTATTCGGGCTATGGCTACACCTTC	TRBJ1-2	-	TRBV28	once
CASSLRASYGYTF	TGTGCCAGCAGCCTCCGGGCCTCCTATGGCTACACCTTC	TRBJ1-2	-	TRBV5-8	-
CASSEGTRYGYTF	TGTGCCAGCAGTGAGGGCACCCGTTATGGCTACACCTTC	TRBJ1-2	-	TRBV2	-
CASSVAGYPGTEEAFF	TGTGCCAGCAGCGTGGCAGGGTATCCGGGGACCGAGGAAGCTTTCTTT	TRBJ1-1	-	TRBV7-9	-
CASSLGGGLGEQYF	TGTGCCAGCAGCTTAGGAGGGGGTCTTGGCGAGCAGTACTTC	TRBJ2-7	-	TRBV7-9	-
CASRLQGAGGYTF	TGTGCCAGCAGGCTACAGGGGGCAGGAGGCTACACCTTC	TRBJ1-2	TRBD1	TRBV6-5	-
CASSLAGPSGNTIYF	TGTGCCAGCAGCTTAGCAGGTCCCTCTGGAAACACCATATATTTT	TRBJ1-3	-	TRBV7-3	-
CAISESGGSGTGELFF	TGTGCCATCAGTGAGTCAGGGGGGAGCGGGACCGGGGAGCTGTTTTTT	TRBJ2-2	-	TRBV10-3	-
CASSSRSSYNEQFF	TGCGCCAGCAGCTCCCGTAGCAGCTACAATGAGCAGTTCTTC	TRBJ2-1	-	TRBV5-1	-
CASSFPPGGQGYGYTF	TGTGCCAGCAGCTTTCCGCCGGGTGGACAGGGGTATGGCTACACCTTC	TRBJ1-2	TRBD1	TRBV5-4	-
CASSEGQGFYEQYF	TGCGCCAGCAGCGAGGGACAGGGGTTTTACGAGCAGTACTTC	TRBJ2-7	TRBD1	TRBV5-1	once
CAIFDRGGEQYF	TGTGCCATCTTCGACAGGGGCGGCGAGCAGTACTTC	TRBJ2-7	TRBD1	TRBV28	-
CASSVVGDTEAFF	TGTGCCAGCAGCGTAGTTGGGGACACTGAAGCTTTCTTT	TRBJ1-1	-	TRBV9	-
CASSPSPARDLGTGNTIYF	TGCGCCAGCAGCCCCTCACCTGCGCGGGACCTCGGAACTGGAAACACCATATATTTT	TRBJ1-3	-	TRBV4-1	-
CASSLGYAGNQPQHF	TGTGCCAGCAGTTTGGGATATGCGGGGAATCAGCCCCAGCATTTT	TRBJ1-5	-	TRBV28	once
CSVQETGLVNEKLFF	TGCAGCGTCCAGGAAACAGGGTTGGTTAATGAAAAACTGTTTTTT	TRBJ1-4	-	TRBV29-1	-
CASSLDRDEQYF	TGTGCCAGCAGCCTCGACAGGGACGAGCAGTACTTC	TRBJ2-7	TRBD1	TRBV5-4	-